These 20 T cell receptor beta chains were all obtained from the same sample, sequenced in a study of blood T cell repertoires in COVID-19. The data were produced by immunoSEQ multiplex PCR, yet TCRdb's version contains in-frame clones alone and is incomplete. Of about 280,000 clones in the sample, approximately 85% were seen once. Sequenced sample: peripheral blood. The source is a human donor in a cohort sampled during active COVID-19.

This chain links TRBV7-9 with TRBJ1-1; D perhaps matches TRBD1 (5 bases). Germline V gene data show CDR1 as SEHNR and CDR2 as FQNEAQ (reference sequence). V was trimmed by 5 bases and J by 1 base, leaving 14 bases between them. The CDR3 runs 15 residues. The CDR3 loop is CASSPQSGPNTEAFF. In nucleotides, the CDR3 is TGTGCCAGCAGCCCTCAGTCAGGGCCGAACACTGAAGCTTTCTTT.

The chain carries TRBV7-9 and TRBJ2-5; 12 bases are shared with TRBD2. V trimming: 1 base; J trimming: 4 bases; junction bases outside the gene matches: 1. CDR1 is SEHNR and CDR2 is FQNEAQ in the germline V gene (reference sequence). This CDR3 is built from 15 residues. The CDR3 bases are TGTGCCAGCAGCTTAGGGGGACTAGCGGGAGAGACCCAGTACTTC. It specifies CASSLGGLAGETQYF. The full variable domain, completed using reference TRBV7-9 and TRBJ2-5, is DTGVSQNPRHKITKRGQNVTFRCDPISEHNRLYWYRQTLGQGPEFLTYFQNEAQLEKSRLLSDRFSAERPKGSFSTLEIQRTEQGDSAMYLCASSLGGLAGETQYFGPGTRLLVL.

The V and J genes are TRBV21-1 and TRBJ1-5; TRBD1 reflects the table's D call only, with no check against the DNA. TRBV21-1 represents a pseudogene. The CDR3 spans 13 residues. This CDR3 is CATKGESNQPQHF. The CDR3 DNA sequence: TGTGCCACCAAGGGGGAGAGCAATCAGCCCCAGCATTTT.

This chain connects TRBV2 to TRBJ2-2, with TRBD1 identical over 7 bases. The CDR3 loop spans 15 amino acids. With 6 bases clipped from V and 0 bases from J, the junction kept 4 bases outside the gene matches. Germline V gene lookup returns CDR1 SNHLY and CDR2 FYNNEI. The CDR3 protein is CASRETGANTGELFF. The CDR3 DNA follows: TGTGCCAGCAGAGAAACAGGGGCGAACACCGGGGAGCTGTTTTTT.

The CDR3 DNA sequence: TGTGCCAGCAGGGGGAGTAAGGGGAACACCGGGGAGCTGTTTTTT. Translated, it gives CASRGSKGNTGELFF. The V and J genes are TRBV28 and TRBJ2-2, with a weak D call TRBD2 (5 bases). The CDR3 is made up of 15 amino acids. V was pared by 6 bases and J by 1 base, with 12 bases between. CDR1 is MDHEN, CDR2 SYDVKM, per germline.

This clone was seen only once. This sequence joins TRBV3-1 (or the pseudogene TRBV3-2) and TRBJ1-1; maybe TRBD1 (5 bases). The V gene's germline CDR1 is LGHDT and CDR2 YNNKEL (reference sequence). This CDR3 is 12 amino acids long. Trimming left V 6 bases short and J 7 bases short, with 12 bases between. The CDR3 is CASSPGLGEAFF. The DNA for the CDR3 is TGTGCCAGCAGTCCAGGGCTGGGTGAAGCTTTCTTT.

The chain combines TRBV4-2 with TRBJ1-1, with 7 bases aligning to TRBD1. The CDR3 length is 17 residues. V shed 4 bases and J 5 bases; nucleotides not matched to a gene: 16. CDR1 is LGHNA and CDR2 is YNFKEQ in the germline V gene. As DNA, the CDR3 is TGTGCCAGCAGCCCCCCTTCGGGCACAGGGGCCTCTACTGAAGCTTTCTTT. Amino acid sequence: CASSPPSGTGASTEAFF.

The chain carries TRBV2 and TRBJ2-7; 7 bases map to TRBD1. The germline V gene has CDR1 SNHLY and CDR2 FYNNEI. The CDR3 consists of 13 residues. V shed 11 bases, J shed 3 bases, and the junction held 10 bases outside the gene matches. The CDR3 region is CAGSRQGGYEQYF. For the CDR3, the DNA is TGTGCCGGATCTCGACAGGGTGGCTACGAGCAGTACTTC.

The chain recombines TRBV27 with TRBJ1-5, with 12 bases fitting TRBD1. CDR1 is MNHEY, CDR2 SMNVEV, per germline (reference sequence). Unmatched junction bases numbered 7, after V lost 0 bases and J lost 4 bases. The CDR3 is 18 amino acids. DNA for the CDR3: TGTGCCAGCAGTTTATCGACCCGGGACAGGGGGCCAAATCAGCCCCAGCATTTT. Encoded protein: CASSLSTRDRGPNQPQHF.

This chain joins TRBV19 and TRBJ1-1; perhaps TRBD1 as D (5 bases). Trimming took 4 bases from V and 4 from J, leaving 10 bases between them. This CDR3 has 13 amino acids. The germline V gene has CDR1 LNHDA and CDR2 SQIVND (reference sequence). The CDR3 is CASSKGAGTEAFF. CDR3 nucleotides: TGTGCCAGTAGTAAAGGGGCAGGCACTGAAGCTTTCTTT.

In its sample, this clone was seen once. The sample has other DNA sequences that encode this CDR3 too. The genes are TRBV18 and TRBJ1-1; a weak D match, TRBD1 (6 bases). CDR1 is KGHSH and CDR2 is LQKENI in the germline V gene. The CDR3 is 13 residues long. The V gene lost 3 bases and the J gene lost 4 bases, with 9 bases spanning the gap. The CDR3 DNA is TGTGCCAGCTCACCCGGACAGAGCACTGAAGCTTTCTTT. This gives the protein CASSPGQSTEAFF.

The rearrangement uses TRBV5-6 and TRBJ2-7; the match to TRBD2 covers 7 bases. Trimming removed 4 bases from V and 6 bases from J; junction bases left unmatched: 10. The CDR3 extends over 14 amino acids. Germline CDR1 is SGHDT and CDR2 is YYEEEE. This CDR3 is CASSPRGGRIEQYF. The CDR3, as DNA: TGTGCCAGCAGCCCCCGCGGGGGTAGGATCGAGCAGTACTTC.

The chain carries TRBV28 and TRBJ1-2; weak D call: TRBD1 (6 bases). V lost 9 bases, J lost 2 bases, and 16 bases lay in between. Germline values: CDR1 MDHEN, CDR2 SYDVKM. The CDR3 consists of 14 residues. The CDR3 coding sequence is TGTGCCAGTTCCACAGGGCTCCAGAACTATGGCTACACCTTC. Amino acids: CASSTGLQNYGYTF.

In regard to this clone: Other DNA sequences within the sample encode an identical CDR3. The V gene is TRBV9, the J gene TRBJ2-1; TRBD2 agrees at 7 bases. The CDR3 runs 14 residues. Germline V gene sequence: CDR1 SGDLS, CDR2 YYNGEE. Unmatched junction bases numbered 3, after V lost 1 base and J lost 5 bases. In DNA, the CDR3 is TGTGCCAGCAGCGTAACGGGAGGTAACAATGAGCAGTTCTTC. This gives the protein CASSVTGGNNEQFF.

The rearrangement joins TRBV2 to TRBJ1-2, with a tentative D call TRBD1 (6 bases). There are 12 residues in the CDR3. Trimming left V 10 bases short and J 4 bases short, with 13 bases between. The germline gives CDR1 SNHLY, CDR2 FYNNEI. In nucleotides, the CDR3 is TGTGCCACCATGGACAGACGCTATGGCTACACCTTC. Translation gives CATMDRRYGYTF. Using reference TRBV2 and TRBJ1-2 for the parts outside the CDR3, the full variable domain is EPEVTQTPSHQVTQMGQEVILRCVPISNHLYFYWYRQILGQKVEFLVSFYNNEISEKSEIFDDQFSVERPDGSNFTLKIRSTKLEDSAMYFCATMDRRYGYTFGSGTRLTVV.

A few counts support this clone. V and J are TRBV6-2 or TRBV6-3 and TRBJ1-2; a weak D match, TRBD1 (5 bases). This CDR3 has 14 residues. CDR1 is MNHEY and CDR2 is SVGEGT in the germline V gene. V lost 6 bases and J lost 6, with 17 bases in between. The CDR3 DNA sequence: TGTGCCAGCAGCTCCCCTACAGGATTCGATGGCTACACCTTC. It encodes CASSSPTGFDGYTF.

The chain employs TRBV10-3 and TRBJ1-2; 8 bases are a match to TRBD1. Trimming at V came to 5 bases and at J to 8 bases, leaving 10 bases not matched to a gene. Germline V gene data show CDR1 as ENHRY and CDR2 as SYGVKD. CDR3 length equals 14 residues. The chain's CDR3 is CAISPETRGQGYTF. CDR3 DNA: TGTGCCATCAGTCCAGAGACCAGGGGGCAAGGCTACACCTTC.

In the case of this clone: The same CDR3 can be traced to other DNA sequences in this sample. The chain joins TRBV6-5 to TRBJ2-7; TRBD1 matches 11 bases. The CDR3 extends over 14 amino acids. V was clipped by 7 bases and J by 4 bases; unmatched bases: 6. Germline values: CDR1 MNHEY, CDR2 SVGAGI. The chain's CDR3 is CASTRGTGGYEQYF. CDR3 DNA: TGTGCCAGCACCAGAGGGACAGGGGGATACGAGCAGTACTTC.

The CDR3 loop is CASSSAGPNTEAFF. The DNA of the CDR3 is TGCGCCAGCAGCTCGGCGGGGCCGAACACTGAAGCTTTCTTT. The chain employs TRBV5-1 and TRBJ1-1; D might be TRBD1 (5 bases). The germline gives CDR1 SGHRS, CDR2 YFSETQ. Deletions cut 3 bases from V and 1 base from J, with 10 bases between. The CDR3 length is 14 residues. The whole variable domain, remainder taken from reference TRBV5-1 and TRBJ1-1, is KAGVTQTPRYLIKTRGQQVTLSCSPISGHRSVSWYQQTPGQGLQFLFEYFSETQRNKGNFPGRFSGRQFSNSRSEMNVSTLELGDSALYLCASSSAGPNTEAFFGQGTRLTVV.

The V and J genes are TRBV28 and TRBJ2-1; 8 bases line up with TRBD2. After removal of 6 bases from V and 7 bases from J, the junction contained 11 bases not matched to a gene. The CDR3 extends over 15 amino acids. Germline V gene data show CDR1 as MDHEN and CDR2 as SYDVKM. The CDR3 region has the DNA TGTGCCAGCAGCCCAGCGGGAGCTCGGGGGAATGAGCAGTTCTTC. Protein product: CASSPAGARGNEQFF. Full variable domain (outside the CDR3, taken from reference TRBV28 and TRBJ2-1): DVKVTQSSRYLVKRTGEKVFLECVQDMDHENMFWYRQDPGLGLRLIYFSYDVKMKEKGDIPEGYSVSREKKERFSLILESASTNQTSMYLCASSPAGARGNEQFFGPGTRLTVL.